Sequencing of this TCR beta chain was carried out in a study of beta chain features in type 1 diabetes. Overall study context: Nearly 110,000,000 sorted cells were examined across all samples. General study findings and limits: When Type 1 diabetes patients were examined, their TCRB CDR3s proved moderately but significantly shorter in all four CD4+ subsets.

This clone was counted between two and nine times. Antigen: not known. J lost 5 bases, V lost 4 bases, and 13 bases had no gene match. CDR1 and CDR2 (germline): SGHDT, YYEEEE. CDR3 size: 16 residues. Every isolated RNA sample was fully reverse transcribed, so sequencing captured expressed TCRB transcripts. Some clones are missing from TCRdb's copy, which holds only in-frame ones; the method was immunoSEQ multiplex PCR. Among roughly 330,000 clones listed, roughly 14% were seen once. The sample comprised naive CD4+ T cells from blood. The V gene is TRBV5-6, the J gene TRBJ1-1; the match to TRBD1 covers 8 bases. This TCR came from a woman aged 18-35 years with type 1 diabetes. CDR3 amino acids: CASSRLIGQGRTEAFF. For the CDR3, the DNA is TGTGCCAGCAGCCGCCTCATTGGACAGGGAAGAACTGAAGCTTTCTTT.